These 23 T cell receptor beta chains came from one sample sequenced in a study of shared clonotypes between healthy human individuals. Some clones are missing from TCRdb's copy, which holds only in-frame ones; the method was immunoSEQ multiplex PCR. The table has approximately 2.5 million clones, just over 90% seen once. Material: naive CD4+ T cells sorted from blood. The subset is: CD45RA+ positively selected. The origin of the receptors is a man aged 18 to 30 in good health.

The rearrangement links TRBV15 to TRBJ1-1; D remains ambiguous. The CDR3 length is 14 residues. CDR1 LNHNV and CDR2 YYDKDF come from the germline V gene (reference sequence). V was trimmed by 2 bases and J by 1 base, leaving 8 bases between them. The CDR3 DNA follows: TGTGCCACCAGCAGAACCACTACGAACACTGAAGCTTTCTTT. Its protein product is CATSRTTTNTEAFF.

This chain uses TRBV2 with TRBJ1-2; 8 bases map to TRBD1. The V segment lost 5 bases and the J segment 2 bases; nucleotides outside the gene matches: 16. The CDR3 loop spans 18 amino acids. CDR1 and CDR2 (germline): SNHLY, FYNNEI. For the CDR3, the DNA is TGTGCCAGCAGTCCCTGGCAGGGTCGAACAGGGGGAAACTATGGCTACACCTTC. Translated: CASSPWQGRTGGNYGYTF. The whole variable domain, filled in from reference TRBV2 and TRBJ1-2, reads EPEVTQTPSHQVTQMGQEVILRCVPISNHLYFYWYRQILGQKVEFLVSFYNNEISEKSEIFDDQFSVERPDGSNFTLKIRSTKLEDSAMYFCASSPWQGRTGGNYGYTFGSGTRLTVV.

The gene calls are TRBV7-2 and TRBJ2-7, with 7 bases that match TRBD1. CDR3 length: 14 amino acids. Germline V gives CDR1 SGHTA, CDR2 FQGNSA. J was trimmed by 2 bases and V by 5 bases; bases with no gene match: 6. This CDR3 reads CASSIRDRAYEQYF. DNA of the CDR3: TGTGCCAGCAGCATCCGGGACAGAGCCTACGAGCAGTACTTC.

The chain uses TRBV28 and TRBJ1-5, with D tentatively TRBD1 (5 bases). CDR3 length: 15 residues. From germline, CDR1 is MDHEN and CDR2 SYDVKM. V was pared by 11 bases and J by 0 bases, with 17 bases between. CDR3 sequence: CARDRDGDSNQPQHF. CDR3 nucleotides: TGTGCCCGAGACCGGGACGGAGATAGCAATCAGCCCCAGCATTTT.

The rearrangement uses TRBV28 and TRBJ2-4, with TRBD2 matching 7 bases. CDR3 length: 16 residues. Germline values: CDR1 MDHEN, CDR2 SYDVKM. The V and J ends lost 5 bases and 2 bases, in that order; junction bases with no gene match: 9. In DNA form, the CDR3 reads TGTGCCAGCAGTCGAGGGACTATCGGGTCCAAAAACATTCAGTACTTC. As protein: CASSRGTIGSKNIQYF.

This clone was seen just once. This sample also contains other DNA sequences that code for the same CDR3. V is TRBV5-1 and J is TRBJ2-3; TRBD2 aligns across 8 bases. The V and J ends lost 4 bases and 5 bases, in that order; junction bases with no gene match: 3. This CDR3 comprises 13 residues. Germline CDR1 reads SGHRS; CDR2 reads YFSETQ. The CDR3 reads CASSPTSVDTQYF. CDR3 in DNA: TGCGCCAGCAGCCCGACTAGCGTAGATACGCAGTATTTT.

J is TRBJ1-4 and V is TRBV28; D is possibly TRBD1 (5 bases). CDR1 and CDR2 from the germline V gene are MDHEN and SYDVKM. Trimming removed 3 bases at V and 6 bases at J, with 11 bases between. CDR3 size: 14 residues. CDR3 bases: TGTGCCAGCAGTTTCGGGGGGACGTATGAAAAACTGTTTTTT. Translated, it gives CASSFGGTYEKLFF. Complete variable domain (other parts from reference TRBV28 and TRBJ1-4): DVKVTQSSRYLVKRTGEKVFLECVQDMDHENMFWYRQDPGLGLRLIYFSYDVKMKEKGDIPEGYSVSREKKERFSLILESASTNQTSMYLCASSFGGTYEKLFFGSGTQLSVL.

The CDR3 protein is CASSSFSVSSYNEQFF. CDR3 DNA sequence: TGTGCCAGCAGCTCATTTAGCGTGAGCTCCTACAATGAGCAGTTCTTC. V usage is TRBV11-2 and J usage is TRBJ2-1; D might be TRBD2 (5 bases). V shed 4 bases and J shed 0 bases, with 13 bases lying between them. The CDR3 extends over 16 amino acids. Germline-derived CDR1 and CDR2 are SGHAT and FQNNGV.

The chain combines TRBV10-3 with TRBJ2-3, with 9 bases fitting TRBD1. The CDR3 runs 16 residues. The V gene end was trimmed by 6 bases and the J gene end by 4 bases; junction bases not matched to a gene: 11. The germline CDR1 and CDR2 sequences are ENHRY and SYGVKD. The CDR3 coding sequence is TGTGCCATCAGCCCCGGGACAGGGCTGGGGGCAGATACGCAGTATTTT. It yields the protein CAISPGTGLGADTQYF.

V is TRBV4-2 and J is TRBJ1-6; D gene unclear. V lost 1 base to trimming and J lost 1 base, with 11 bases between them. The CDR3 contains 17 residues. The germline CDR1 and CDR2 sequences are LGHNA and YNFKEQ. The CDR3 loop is CASSQVASGSYNSPLHF. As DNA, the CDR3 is TGTGCCAGCAGCCAAGTCGCGTCGGGGTCCTATAATTCACCCCTCCACTTT.

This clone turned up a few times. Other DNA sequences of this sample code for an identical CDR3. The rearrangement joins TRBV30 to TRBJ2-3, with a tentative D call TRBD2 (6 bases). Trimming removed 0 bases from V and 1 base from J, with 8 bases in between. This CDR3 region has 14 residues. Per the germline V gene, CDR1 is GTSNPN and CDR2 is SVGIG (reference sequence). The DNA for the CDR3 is TGTGCCTGGAGTGTACCGGGGGGCACAGATACGCAGTATTTT. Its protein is CAWSVPGGTDTQYF.

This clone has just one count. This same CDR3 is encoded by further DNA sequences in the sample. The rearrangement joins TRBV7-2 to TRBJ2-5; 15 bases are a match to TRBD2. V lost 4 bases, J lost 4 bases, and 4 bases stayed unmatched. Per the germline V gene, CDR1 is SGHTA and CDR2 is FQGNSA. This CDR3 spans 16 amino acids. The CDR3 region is CASSSSGLAGGETQYF. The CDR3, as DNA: TGTGCCAGCAGCTCCTCGGGACTAGCGGGAGGAGAGACCCAGTACTTC.

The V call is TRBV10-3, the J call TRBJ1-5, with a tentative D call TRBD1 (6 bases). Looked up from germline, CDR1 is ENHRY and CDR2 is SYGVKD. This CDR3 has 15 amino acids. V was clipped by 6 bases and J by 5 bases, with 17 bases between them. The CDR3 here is CAIREGGGTDQPQHF. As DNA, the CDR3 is TGTGCCATCAGAGAGGGGGGGGGTACCGATCAGCCCCAGCATTTT.

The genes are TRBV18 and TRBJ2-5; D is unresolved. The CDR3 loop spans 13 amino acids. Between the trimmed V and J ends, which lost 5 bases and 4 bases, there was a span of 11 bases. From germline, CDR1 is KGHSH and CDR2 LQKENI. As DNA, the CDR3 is TGTGCCAGCTCAGCCGAACTACGAGAGACCCAGTACTTC. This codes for CASSAELRETQYF.

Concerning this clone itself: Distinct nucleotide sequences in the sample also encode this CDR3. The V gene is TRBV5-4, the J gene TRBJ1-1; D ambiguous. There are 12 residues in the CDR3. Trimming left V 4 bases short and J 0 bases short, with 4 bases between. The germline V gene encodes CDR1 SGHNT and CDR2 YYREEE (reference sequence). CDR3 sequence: CASSRMNTEAFF. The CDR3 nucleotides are TGTGCCAGCAGCCGTATGAACACTGAAGCTTTCTTT.

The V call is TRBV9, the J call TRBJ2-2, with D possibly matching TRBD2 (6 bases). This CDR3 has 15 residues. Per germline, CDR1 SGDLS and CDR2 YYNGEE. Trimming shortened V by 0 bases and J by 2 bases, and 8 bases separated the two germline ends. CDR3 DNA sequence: TGTGCCAGCAGCGTAGACGGGACTAACACCGGGGAGCTGTTTTTT. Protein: CASSVDGTNTGELFF.

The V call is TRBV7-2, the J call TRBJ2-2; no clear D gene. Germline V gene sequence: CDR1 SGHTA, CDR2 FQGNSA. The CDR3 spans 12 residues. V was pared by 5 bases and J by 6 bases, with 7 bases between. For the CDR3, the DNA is TGTGCCAGCAGCCGCACCTCCGGGGAGCTGTTTTTT. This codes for CASSRTSGELFF. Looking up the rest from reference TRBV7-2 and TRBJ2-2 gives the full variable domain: GAGVSQSPSNKVTEKGKDVELRCDPISGHTALYWYRQSLGQGLEFLIYFQGNSAPDKSGLPSDRFSAERTGGSVSTLTIQRTQQEDSAVYLCASSRTSGELFFGEGSRLTVL.

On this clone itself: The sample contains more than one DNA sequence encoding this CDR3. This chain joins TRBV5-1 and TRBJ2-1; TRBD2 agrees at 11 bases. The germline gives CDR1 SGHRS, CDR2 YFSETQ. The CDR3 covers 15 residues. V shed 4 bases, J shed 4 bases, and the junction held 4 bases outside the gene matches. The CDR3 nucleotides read TGCGCCAGCAGCATCGGGACTAGCGGTTACAATGAGCAGTTCTTC. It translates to CASSIGTSGYNEQFF.

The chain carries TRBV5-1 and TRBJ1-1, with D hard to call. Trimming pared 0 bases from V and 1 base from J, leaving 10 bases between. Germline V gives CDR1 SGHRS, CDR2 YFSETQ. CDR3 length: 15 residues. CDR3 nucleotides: TGCGCCAGCAGCTTGGCCCTTGGAGCGAACACTGAAGCTTTCTTT. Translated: CASSLALGANTEAFF.

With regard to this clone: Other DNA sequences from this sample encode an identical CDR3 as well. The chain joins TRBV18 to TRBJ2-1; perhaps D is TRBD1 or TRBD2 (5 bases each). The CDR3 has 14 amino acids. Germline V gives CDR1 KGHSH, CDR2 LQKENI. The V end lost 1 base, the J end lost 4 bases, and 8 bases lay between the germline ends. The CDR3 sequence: CASSPRGDYNEQFF. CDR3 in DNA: TGTGCCAGCTCACCACGAGGGGATTACAATGAGCAGTTCTTC.

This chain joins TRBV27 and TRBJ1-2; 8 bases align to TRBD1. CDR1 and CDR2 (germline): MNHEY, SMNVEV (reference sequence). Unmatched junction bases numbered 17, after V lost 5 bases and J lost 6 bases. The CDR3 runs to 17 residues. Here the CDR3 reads CASSKNRGGSMSDGYTF. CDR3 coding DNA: TGTGCCAGCAGTAAAAACAGGGGGGGGTCTATGTCGGATGGCTACACCTTC.

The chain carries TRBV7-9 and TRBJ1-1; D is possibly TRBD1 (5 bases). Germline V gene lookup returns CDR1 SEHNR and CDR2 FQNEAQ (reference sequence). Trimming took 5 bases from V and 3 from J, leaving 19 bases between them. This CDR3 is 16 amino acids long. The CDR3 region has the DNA TGTGCCAGCAGCATGCCACACGGGACGGGACACACTGAAGCTTTCTTT. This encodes CASSMPHGTGHTEAFF.

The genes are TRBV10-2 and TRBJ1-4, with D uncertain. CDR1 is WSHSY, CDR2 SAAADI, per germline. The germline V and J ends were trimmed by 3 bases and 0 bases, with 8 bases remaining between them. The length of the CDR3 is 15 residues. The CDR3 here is CASSDRVATNEKLFF. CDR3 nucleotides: TGCGCCAGCAGTGATCGGGTGGCAACTAATGAAAAACTGTTTTTT.